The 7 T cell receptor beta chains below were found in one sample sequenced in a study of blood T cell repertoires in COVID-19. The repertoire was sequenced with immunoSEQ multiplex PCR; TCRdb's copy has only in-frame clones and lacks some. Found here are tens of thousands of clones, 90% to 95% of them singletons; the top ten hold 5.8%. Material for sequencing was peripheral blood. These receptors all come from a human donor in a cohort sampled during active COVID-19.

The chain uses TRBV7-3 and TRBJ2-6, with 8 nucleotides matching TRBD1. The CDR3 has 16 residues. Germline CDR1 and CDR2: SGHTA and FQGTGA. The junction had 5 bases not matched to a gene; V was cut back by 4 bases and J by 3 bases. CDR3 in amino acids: CASSSGGQVGANVLTF. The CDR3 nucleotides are TGTGCCAGCAGCTCCGGGGGACAGGTTGGGGCCAACGTCCTGACTTTC.

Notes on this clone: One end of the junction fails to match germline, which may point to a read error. The CDR3 is CASSELSSHEQYF. For the CDR3, the DNA is TGTGCCAGCAGTGAATTGAGCTCCCACGAGCAGTACTTC. The J gene is TRBJ2-7, the V gene TRBV6-1, with D unresolved. This CDR3 contains 13 residues. The germline CDR1 and CDR2 sequences are MNHNS and SASEGT.

As DNA, the CDR3 is TGTGCCAGTTCAAGGGCGGGGGACTGGTCCTACGAGCAGTACTTC. As protein: CASSRAGDWSYEQYF. The V gene is TRBV27, the J gene TRBJ2-7; 7 positions match TRBD2. The germline gives CDR1 MNHEY, CDR2 SMNVEV (reference sequence). The CDR3 has 15 amino acids. V shed 9 bases, J shed 1 base, and the junction held 12 bases outside the gene matches.

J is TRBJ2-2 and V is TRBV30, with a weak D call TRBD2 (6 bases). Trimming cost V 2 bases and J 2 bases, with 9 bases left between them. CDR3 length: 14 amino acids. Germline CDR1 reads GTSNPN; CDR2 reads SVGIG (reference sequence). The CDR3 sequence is CAWSPDYNTGELFF. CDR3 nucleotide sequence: TGTGCCTGGAGTCCGGACTACAACACCGGGGAGCTGTTTTTT. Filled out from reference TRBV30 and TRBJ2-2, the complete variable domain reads SQTIHQWPATLVQPVGSPLSLECTVEGTSNPNLYWYRQAAGRGLQLLFYSVGIGQISSEVPQNLSASRPQDRQFILSSKKLLLSDSGFYLCAWSPDYNTGELFFGEGSRLTVL.

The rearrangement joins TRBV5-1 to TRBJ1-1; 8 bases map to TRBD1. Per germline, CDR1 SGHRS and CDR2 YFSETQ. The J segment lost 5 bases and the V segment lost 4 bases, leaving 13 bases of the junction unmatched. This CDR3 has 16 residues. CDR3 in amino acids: CASSLSPTGGETEAFF. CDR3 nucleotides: TGCGCCAGCAGCCTTAGTCCTACAGGGGGAGAGACTGAAGCTTTCTTT. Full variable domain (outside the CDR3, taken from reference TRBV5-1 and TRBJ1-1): KAGVTQTPRYLIKTRGQQVTLSCSPISGHRSVSWYQQTPGQGLQFLFEYFSETQRNKGNFPGRFSGRQFSNSRSEMNVSTLELGDSALYLCASSLSPTGGETEAFFGQGTRLTVV.

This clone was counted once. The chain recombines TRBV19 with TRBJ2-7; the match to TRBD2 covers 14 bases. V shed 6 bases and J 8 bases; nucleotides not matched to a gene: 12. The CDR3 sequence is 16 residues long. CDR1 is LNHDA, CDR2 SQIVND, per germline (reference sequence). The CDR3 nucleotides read TGTGCCAGTAGACCGGGACTAGCGGGGGACTCTACGAAGCAGTACTTC. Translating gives CASRPGLAGDSTKQYF.

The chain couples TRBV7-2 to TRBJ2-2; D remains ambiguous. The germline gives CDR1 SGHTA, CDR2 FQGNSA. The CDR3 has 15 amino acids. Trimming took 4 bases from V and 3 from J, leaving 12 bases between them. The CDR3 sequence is CASSSPAQDTGELFF. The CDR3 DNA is TGTGCCAGCAGCTCGCCAGCTCAGGACACCGGGGAGCTGTTTTTT.